This T cell receptor (beta chain) was sequenced during a study of technical replicates of blood from several donors. Repertoires were generated with immunoSEQ multiplex PCR, while TCRdb's copy carries only in-frame clones and drops some. The table includes roughly 62,000 clones, roughly 91% detected once. Trimming took off 5 bases at V and 2 bases at J, with 15 bases between the two ends. This CDR3 region has 15 residues. CDR1 is SGHTA and CDR2 is FQGTGA in the germline V gene. Sequences were obtained from PBMCs. The receptor comes from a human donor in good health. Some clones in this sample may be carry-over from other donors' samples. This chain links TRBV7-3 with TRBJ1-2, with D hard to call. The CDR3 loop is CASSPGGFGNYGYTF. The CDR3 bases are TGTGCCAGCAGCCCCGGCGGTTTCGGGAACTATGGCTACACCTTC.